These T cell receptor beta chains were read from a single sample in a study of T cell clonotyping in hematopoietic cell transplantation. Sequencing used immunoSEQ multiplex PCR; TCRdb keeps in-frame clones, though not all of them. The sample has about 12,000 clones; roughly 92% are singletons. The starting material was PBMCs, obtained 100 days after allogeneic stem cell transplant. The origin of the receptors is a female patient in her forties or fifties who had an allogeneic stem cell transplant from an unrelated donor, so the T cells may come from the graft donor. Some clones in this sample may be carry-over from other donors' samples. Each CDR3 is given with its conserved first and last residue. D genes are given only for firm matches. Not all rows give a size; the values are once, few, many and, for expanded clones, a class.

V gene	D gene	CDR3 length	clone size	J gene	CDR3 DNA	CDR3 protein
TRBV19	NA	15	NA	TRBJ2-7	TGTGCCAGTAGTCCTCAACCGACGGTATCCTACGAGCAGTACTTC	CASSPQPTVSYEQYF
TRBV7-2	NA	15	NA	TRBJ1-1	TGTGCCAGCAGCCCGAGGTCCTTCATGAACACTGAAGCTTTCTTT	CASSPRSFMNTEAFF
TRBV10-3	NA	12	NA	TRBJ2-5	TGTGCCATCAGTGAGTCAGGGGAGACCCAGTACTTC	CAISESGETQYF
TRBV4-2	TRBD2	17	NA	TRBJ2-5	TGTGCCAGCAGCCAAGCGGCTAGACTAGCCCAAGGGGAGACCCAGTACTTC	CASSQAARLAQGETQYF
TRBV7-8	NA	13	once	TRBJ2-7	TGTGCCAGCAGCTTAGGACGTAGCTACGAGCAGTACTTC	CASSLGRSYEQYF
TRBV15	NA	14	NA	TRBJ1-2	TGTGCCACCAGCAGAGGCCTGGGGCGAGTTGGCTACACCTTC	CATSRGLGRVGYTF
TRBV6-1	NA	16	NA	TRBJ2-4	TGTGCCAGCAGTGTCCAAAGGGCTCCAGCCAAAAACATTCAGTACTTC	CASSVQRAPAKNIQYF
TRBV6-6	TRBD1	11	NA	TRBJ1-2	TGTGCCAGCGGGACAGGTTATGGCTACACCTTC	CASGTGYGYTF
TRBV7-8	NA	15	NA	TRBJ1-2	TGTGCCAGCAGCCAAGCATCTGGGACTGGTCTTGGCTACACCTTC	CASSQASGTGLGYTF
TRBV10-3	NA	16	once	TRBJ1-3	TGTGCCATCAAATCGGCGGCAGCCACCCTCGTCAACACCATATATTTT	CAIKSAAATLVNTIYF